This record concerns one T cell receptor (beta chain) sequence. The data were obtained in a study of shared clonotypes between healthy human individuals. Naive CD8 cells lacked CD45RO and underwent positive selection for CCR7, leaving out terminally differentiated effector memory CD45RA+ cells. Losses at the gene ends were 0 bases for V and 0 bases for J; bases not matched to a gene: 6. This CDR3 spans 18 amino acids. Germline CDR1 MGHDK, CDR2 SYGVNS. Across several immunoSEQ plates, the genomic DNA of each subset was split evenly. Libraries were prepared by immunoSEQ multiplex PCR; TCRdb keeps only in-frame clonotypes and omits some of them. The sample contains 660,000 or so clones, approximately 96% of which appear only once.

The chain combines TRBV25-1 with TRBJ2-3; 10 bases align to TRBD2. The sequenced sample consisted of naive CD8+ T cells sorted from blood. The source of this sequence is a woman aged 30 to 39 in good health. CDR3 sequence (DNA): TGTGCCAGCAGTGAATATGGGCTAGCGGGAGTTAGCACAGATACGCAGTATTTT. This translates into CASSEYGLAGVSTDTQYF. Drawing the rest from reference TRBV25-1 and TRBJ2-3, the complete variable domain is EADIYQTPRYLVIGTGKKITLECSQTMGHDKMYWYQQDPGMELHLIHYSYGVNSTEKGDLSSESTVSRIRTEHFPLTLESARPSHTSQYLCASSEYGLAGVSTDTQYFGPGTRLTVL.